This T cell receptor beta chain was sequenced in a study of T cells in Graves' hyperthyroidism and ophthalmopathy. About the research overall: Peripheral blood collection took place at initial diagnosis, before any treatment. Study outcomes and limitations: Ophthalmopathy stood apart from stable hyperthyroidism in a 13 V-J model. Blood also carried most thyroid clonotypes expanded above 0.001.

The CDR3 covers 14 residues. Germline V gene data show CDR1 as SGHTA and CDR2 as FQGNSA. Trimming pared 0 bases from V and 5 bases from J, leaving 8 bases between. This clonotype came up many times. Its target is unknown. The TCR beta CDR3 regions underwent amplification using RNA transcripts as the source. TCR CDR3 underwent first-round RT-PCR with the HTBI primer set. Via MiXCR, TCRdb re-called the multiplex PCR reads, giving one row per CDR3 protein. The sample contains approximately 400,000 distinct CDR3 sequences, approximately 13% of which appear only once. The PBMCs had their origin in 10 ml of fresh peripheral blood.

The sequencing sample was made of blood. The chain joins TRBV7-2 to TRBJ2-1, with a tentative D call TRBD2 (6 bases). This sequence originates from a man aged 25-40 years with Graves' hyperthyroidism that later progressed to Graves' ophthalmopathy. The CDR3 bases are TGTGCCAGCAGCTTAGCGCTAGCGAACAATGAGCAGTTCTTC. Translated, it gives CASSLALANNEQFF. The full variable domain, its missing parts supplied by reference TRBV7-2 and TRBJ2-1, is GAGVSQSPSNKVTEKGKDVELRCDPISGHTALYWYRQSLGQGLEFLIYFQGNSAPDKSGLPSDRFSAERTGGSVSTLTIQRTQQEDSAVYLCASSLALANNEQFFGPGTRLTVL.